The T cell receptor beta chain under discussion was sequenced for a study of OX40 agonist ivuxolimab in advanced cancers. As for the study in general: Eligibility admitted prior anti-PD-1, anti-PD-L1 or anti-CTLA-4 therapy; around 41% had some.

Method: immunoSEQ multiplex PCR; TCRdb's copy keeps in-frame clones and lacks some. The table records some 97,000 clones, 90% of them present only once. This CDR3 is built from 14 residues. The V and J ends lost 3 bases and 4 bases, in that order; junction bases with no gene match: 5. Germline loops: CDR1 SGHRS, CDR2 YFSETQ. This sequence originates from an adult with an advanced solid tumor such as melanoma, head and neck, liver or kidney cancer. The V gene is TRBV5-1, the J gene TRBJ2-5; the match to TRBD1 covers 8 bases. The material sequenced was CD4+ or CD8+ T cells sorted from blood, taken in a trial of the OX40 agonist ivuxolimab. CDR3 sequence reads: CASSSRGRGETQYF. CDR3 coding DNA: TGCGCCAGCAGCTCCAGGGGGCGCGGAGAGACCCAGTACTTC.